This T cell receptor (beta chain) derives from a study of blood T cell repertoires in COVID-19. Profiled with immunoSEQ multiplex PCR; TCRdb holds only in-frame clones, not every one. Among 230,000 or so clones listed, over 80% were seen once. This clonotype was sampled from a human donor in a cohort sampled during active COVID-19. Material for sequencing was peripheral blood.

For the CDR3, the DNA is TGTGCCAGCAGCTTCGGGGACAGGGCTAACTATGGCTACACCTTC. This translates into CASSFGDRANYGYTF. The rearrangement uses TRBV5-8 and TRBJ1-2; 9 bases are shared with TRBD1. This CDR3 comprises 15 residues. Losses at the gene ends were 2 bases for V and 0 bases for J; bases not matched to a gene: 2. Germline CDR1 is SGHTS and CDR2 is YDEGEE.